The next 8 T cell receptor beta chains were all read from a single sample in a study of T cells after posttransplantation cyclophosphamide. Clones were sequenced by immunoSEQ multiplex PCR, and TCRdb holds only the in-frame ones, with some missing. The repertoire includes several thousand clones, roughly 96% of them detected once, and 0.5% to 0.65% sits in the top ten. Sample: naive CD4+ T cells sorted from PBMCs. Receptors originate from a middle-aged man.

This chain links TRBV7-8 with TRBJ1-1, with D maybe TRBD1 (5 bases). This CDR3 is built from 12 residues. Trimming took 5 bases from V and 11 from J, leaving 15 bases between them. Looked up from germline, CDR1 is SGHVS and CDR2 is FQNEAQ. The DNA of the CDR3 is TGTGCCAGCAGCCGGCTGGAGCGGGGGGCTTTCTTT. Translated, it gives CASSRLERGAFF.

In its sample, this clone was seen once. The chain has TRBV6-5 and TRBJ1-2, with 8 bases identical to TRBD1. V trimming: 6 bases; J trimming: 8 bases; junction bases outside the gene matches: 8. CDR1 and CDR2 (germline): MNHEY, SVGAGI. CDR3 length: 13 amino acids. The CDR3 reads CASRPDRGGGYTF. The CDR3 DNA follows: TGTGCCAGCAGGCCAGACAGGGGAGGAGGCTACACCTTC.

The V call is TRBV5-1, the J call TRBJ2-5; TRBD2 might be the D (6 bases). V was cut by 4 bases and J by 4 bases, with 23 bases left in between. The germline V gene encodes CDR1 SGHRS and CDR2 YFSETQ. CDR3 size: 17 residues. In DNA form, the CDR3 reads TGCGCCAGCAGCCCCGTGGGGAGGCCGCAGGCAGGAGAGACCCAGTACTTC. It encodes CASSPVGRPQAGETQYF.

This sequence joins TRBV7-3 and TRBJ2-5; weak D call: TRBD1 (5 bases). The tail of the sequence fits TRBJ2-7 better, so the J call may be wrong. The CDR3 totals 14 residues. Germline V gene data show CDR1 as SGHTA and CDR2 as FQGTGA. The CDR3, as DNA: TGTGCCAGCAGCTTAAATGGGGCGAGCTACGAGCAGTACTTC. Its translation: CASSLNGASYEQYF.

The J gene is TRBJ1-5, the V gene TRBV6-5; D may be TRBD1 (6 bases). This CDR3 contains 15 residues. V was pared by 6 bases and J by 1 base, with 13 bases between. Germline V gene lookup returns CDR1 MNHEY and CDR2 SVGAGI. In DNA form, the CDR3 reads TGTGCCAGCAGCCCCGACAGGAGAAGCAATCAGCCCCAGCATTTT. Translated: CASSPDRRSNQPQHF.

V and J are TRBV4-1 and TRBJ2-1, with 12 positions matching TRBD2. The V segment lost 6 bases and the J segment 10 bases; nucleotides outside the gene matches: 13. The CDR3 covers 16 residues. Germline assignment: CDR1 MGHRA and CDR2 YSYEKL. CDR3 coding DNA: TGCGCCAGCAGTCAGAATCTAGCGGGGGGGACCTGGGAGCAGTTCTTC. It translates to CASSQNLAGGTWEQFF.

The table lists this clone with a count of one. The chain recombines TRBV5-1 with TRBJ1-2; 8 bases are a match to TRBD1. Germline CDR1 reads SGHRS; CDR2 reads YFSETQ. Trimming removed 4 bases from V and 6 bases from J; junction bases left unmatched: 8. CDR3 length: 14 amino acids. CDR3 sequence: CASSPGQALNGYTF. The CDR3 nucleotides read TGCGCCAGCAGCCCGGGACAGGCCCTGAATGGCTACACCTTC.

This chain uses TRBV5-4 with TRBJ2-7; possible D gene TRBD1, 6 bases. The ends were cut back, 4 bases at V and 3 bases at J, with 17 bases in the middle. This CDR3 is 15 amino acids long. Germline values: CDR1 SGHNT, CDR2 YYREEE (reference sequence). Here the CDR3 DNA reads TGTGCCAGCAGCCCAGGACAGCCAAATCGCTACGAGCAGTACTTC. Its protein is CASSPGQPNRYEQYF.